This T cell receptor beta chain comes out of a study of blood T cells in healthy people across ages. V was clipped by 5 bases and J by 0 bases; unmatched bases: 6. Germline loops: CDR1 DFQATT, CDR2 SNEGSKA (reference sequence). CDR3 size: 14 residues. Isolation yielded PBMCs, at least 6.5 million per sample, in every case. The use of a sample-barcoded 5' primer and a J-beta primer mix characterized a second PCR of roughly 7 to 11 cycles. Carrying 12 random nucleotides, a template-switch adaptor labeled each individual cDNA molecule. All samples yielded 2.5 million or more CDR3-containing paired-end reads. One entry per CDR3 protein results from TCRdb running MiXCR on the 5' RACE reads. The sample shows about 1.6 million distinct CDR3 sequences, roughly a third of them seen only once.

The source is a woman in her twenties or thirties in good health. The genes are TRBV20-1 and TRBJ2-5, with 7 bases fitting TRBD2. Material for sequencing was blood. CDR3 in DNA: TGCAGTGCTTATAGGGAGGGATACCAAGAGACCCAGTACTTC. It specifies CSAYREGYQETQYF.